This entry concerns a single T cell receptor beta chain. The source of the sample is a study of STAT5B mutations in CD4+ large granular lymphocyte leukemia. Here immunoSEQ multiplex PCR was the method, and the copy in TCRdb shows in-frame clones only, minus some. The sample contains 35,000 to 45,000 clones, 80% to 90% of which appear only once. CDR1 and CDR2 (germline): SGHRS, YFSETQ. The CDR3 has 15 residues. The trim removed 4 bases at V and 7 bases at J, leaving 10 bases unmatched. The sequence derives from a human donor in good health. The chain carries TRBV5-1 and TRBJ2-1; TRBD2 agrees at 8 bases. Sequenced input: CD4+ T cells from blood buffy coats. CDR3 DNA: TGCGCCAGCAGCCGACAAGCGGGAGAATGGAATGAGCAGTTCTTC. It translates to CASSRQAGEWNEQFF.